The next 18 T cell receptor beta chains were all read from a single sample in a study of blood T cell repertoires in COVID-19. Profiling relied on immunoSEQ multiplex PCR, and the TCRdb table lists in-frame clones only, not all of them. The table shows under 250,000 clones, with around 81% occurring only once. Source material: PBMCs or T cells enriched from blood (not recorded which). The receptors here all came from a woman aged 50 to 60 with acute COVID-19.

This sequence joins TRBV18 and TRBJ2-2; weak D call: TRBD1 (5 bases). V was clipped by 6 bases and J by 0 bases, with 11 bases between them. The length of the CDR3 is 15 residues. Per the germline V gene, CDR1 is KGHSH and CDR2 is LQKENI. CDR3 in amino acids: CASSSKGPNTGELFF. CDR3 coding DNA: TGTGCCAGCTCCTCCAAGGGGCCGAACACCGGGGAGCTGTTTTTT.

The chain combines TRBV4-1 with TRBJ2-5; tentative D call: TRBD2 (6 bases). Germline CDR1 and CDR2: MGHRA and YSYEKL. V was shortened by 3 bases and J by 5 bases, with 13 bases between the two germline ends. The CDR3 length is 14 residues. The CDR3 loop is CASSHIGGLETQYF. The CDR3 DNA reads TGCGCCAGCAGCCATATCGGGGGACTGGAGACCCAGTACTTC.

J is TRBJ1-5 and V is TRBV7-2; possible D gene TRBD1, 5 bases. The V gene's germline CDR1 is SGHTA and CDR2 FQGNSA. The CDR3 is 15 residues long. V was cut by 5 bases and J by 1 base, with 12 bases left in between. The chain's CDR3 is CASSADNFSNQPQHF. CDR3 DNA: TGTGCCAGCAGCGCGGACAATTTCAGCAATCAGCCCCAGCATTTT.

This clone was seen just once. The V and J genes are TRBV5-4 and TRBJ2-7; D is perhaps TRBD2 (7 bases). Germline CDR1 reads SGHNT; CDR2 reads YYREEE (reference sequence). CDR3 size: 15 residues. The V end lost 3 bases, the J end lost 1 base, and 14 bases lay between the germline ends. This CDR3 reads CASSSQGGASYEQYF. In DNA form, the CDR3 reads TGTGCCAGCAGCTCCCAAGGGGGGGCGTCCTACGAGCAGTACTTC.

This chain joins TRBV24-1 and TRBJ2-7; 10 bases match TRBD2. V lost 9 bases and J lost 7; bases outside the gene matches: 5. Germline loops: CDR1 KGHDR, CDR2 SFDVKD. CDR3 length: 12 amino acids. Written as DNA, the CDR3 is TGTGCCACCGCCGGACTAGCGGAGGAGCAGTACTTC. It yields the protein CATAGLAEEQYF.

The chain recombines TRBV7-9 with TRBJ1-4; D call uncertain. The CDR3 is made up of 15 amino acids. From germline, CDR1 is SEHNR and CDR2 FQNEAQ (reference sequence). Trimming removed 6 bases from V and 8 bases from J, with 19 bases in between. The CDR3 DNA sequence: TGTGCCAGCAGACCCGGTCCGGGCCCTAGCGAAAAACTGTTTTTT. As protein: CASRPGPGPSEKLFF.

This clone was counted a single time. V usage is TRBV7-9 and J usage is TRBJ2-2; the D is unclear. The CDR3 totals 15 residues. V lost 7 bases to trimming and J lost 0 bases, with 12 bases between them. Germline lookup yields CDR1 SEHNR and CDR2 FQNEAQ (reference sequence). The CDR3: CASMTPFANTGELFF. The CDR3 DNA sequence: TGTGCCAGCATGACACCTTTCGCGAACACCGGGGAGCTGTTTTTT.

Of note for this clone: Other DNA sequences of this sample code for an identical CDR3. This chain uses TRBV18 with TRBJ2-7, with 8 positions matching TRBD1. Germline V lookup: CDR1 KGHSH, CDR2 LQKENI. V gave up 2 bases and J gave up 2 bases; unmatched junction bases: 2. The CDR3 spans 14 residues. CDR3 sequence: CASSPWDRPYEQYF. The CDR3 DNA follows: TGTGCCAGCTCACCATGGGACAGGCCCTACGAGCAGTACTTC.

J is TRBJ2-7 and V is TRBV18; the D gene is possibly TRBD2 (6 bases). This CDR3 is 15 amino acids long. Germline values: CDR1 KGHSH, CDR2 LQKENI. Trimming stripped 5 bases from V and 4 bases from J, with 18 bases between. CDR3 residues: CASSAGGTQLYEQYF. CDR3 DNA: TGTGCCAGCTCAGCCGGTGGGACTCAACTATACGAGCAGTACTTC.

This rearrangement joins TRBV21-1 to TRBJ2-5; TRBD1 reflects the table's D call only, with no check against the DNA. TRBV21-1 has pseudogene status. This CDR3 spans 13 amino acids. In nucleotides, the CDR3 is TGTGCCAGCAGGGGGACAAGCCAAGAGACCCAGTACTTC. This sequence encodes CASRGTSQETQYF.

The V call is TRBV28, the J call TRBJ2-3; 8 bases agree with TRBD2. V was clipped by 5 bases and J by 0 bases; unmatched bases: 7. Germline CDR1 MDHEN, CDR2 SYDVKM. CDR3 size: 16 residues. This CDR3 reads CASSPHLAGSTDTQYF. The CDR3 DNA follows: TGTGCCAGCAGTCCCCATTTAGCGGGGAGCACAGATACGCAGTATTTT.

V usage is TRBV5-5 and J usage is TRBJ2-5, with unresolved D. The CDR3 consists of 14 residues. V dropped 3 bases and J dropped 1 base, with 10 bases sitting between them. Germline values: CDR1 SGHKS, CDR2 YYEKEE (reference sequence). CDR3 DNA sequence: TGTGCCAGCAGCTACGACACCCTCCAAGAGACCCAGTACTTC. Protein product: CASSYDTLQETQYF.

V is TRBV7-2 and J is TRBJ2-5; TRBD1 matches at 9 bases. The CDR3 runs to 14 residues. CDR1 and CDR2 (germline): SGHTA, FQGNSA. The ends lost 1 base at V and 10 bases at J; junction bases unmatched: 7. Here the CDR3 DNA reads TGTGCCAGCAGCTTAGTGGGACAGGGAGTGATCCAGTACTTC. Amino acids: CASSLVGQGVIQYF.

V is TRBV27 and J is TRBJ2-7, with TRBD1 matching 8 bases. Unmatched junction bases numbered 9, after V lost 5 bases and J lost 3 bases. Germline V CDR1 and CDR2: MNHEY, SMNVEV (reference sequence). This CDR3 comprises 15 residues. The CDR3 nucleotides are TGTGCCAGCAGTGGACAGGGCCTCACCTTCTACGAGCAGTACTTC. It specifies CASSGQGLTFYEQYF.

The CDR3 DNA reads TGTGCCAGCAGGCGCGGTCCACGGTACGAGCAGTACTTC. Amino acid sequence: CASRRGPRYEQYF. The chain carries TRBV6-5 and TRBJ2-7; D remains ambiguous. The germline V gene has CDR1 MNHEY and CDR2 SVGAGI. The CDR3 extends over 13 amino acids. V lost 6 bases to trimming and J lost 4 bases, with 13 bases between them.

This chain connects TRBV19 to TRBJ2-3; 12 nucleotides match TRBD2. Looked up from germline, CDR1 is LNHDA and CDR2 is SQIVND (reference sequence). CDR3 length: 15 amino acids. Trimming cost V 6 bases and J 2 bases; bases outside gene matches: 3. Written as DNA, the CDR3 is TGTGCCAGTAGGACTAGCGGGGGAGACACAGATACGCAGTATTTT. Protein: CASRTSGGDTDTQYF.

This chain connects TRBV7-2 to TRBJ2-7, with D maybe TRBD2 (6 bases). Germline values: CDR1 SGHTA, CDR2 FQGNSA. The CDR3 totals 14 residues. V dropped 5 bases and J dropped 2 bases, with 13 bases sitting between them. The DNA for the CDR3 is TGTGCCAGCAGCCAGGAGGGGCGCCCCTACGAGCAGTACTTC. It encodes CASSQEGRPYEQYF.

V and J are TRBV7-9 and TRBJ1-2; TRBD1 matches at 7 bases. There are 16 residues in the CDR3. V was pared by 1 base and J by 6 bases, with 11 bases of the junction left unmatched. Germline CDR1 is SEHNR and CDR2 is FQNEAQ (reference sequence). The CDR3: CASSLVSRGPGDGYTF. The CDR3 DNA is TGTGCCAGCAGCTTAGTTTCTAGGGGGCCGGGGGATGGCTACACCTTC.